Listed here is a single TCR beta chain. The data were taken from a study of blood T cell repertoires in COVID-19. Only in-frame clones appear in the TCRdb table, and some are missing; sequencing was by immunoSEQ multiplex PCR. The data show 200,000 to 250,000 clones, less than 85% seen once. The CDR3 totals 15 residues. With V trimmed by 5 bases and J by 5 bases, 10 bases remained unmatched. Germline CDR1 SGHAT, CDR2 FQDESV (reference sequence). This chain uses TRBV11-1 with TRBJ2-7; 9 nucleotides line up with TRBD1. Sequencing used peripheral blood. The receptor was derived from a woman between 65 and 79 years old with active or convalescent COVID-19. CDR3 loop: CASSLMGTGIHEQYF. In nucleotides, the CDR3 is TGTGCCAGCAGCCTAATGGGGACAGGGATACACGAGCAGTACTTC. Drawing the rest from reference TRBV11-1 and TRBJ2-7, the complete variable domain is EAEVAQSPRYKITEKSQAVAFWCDPISGHATLYWYRQILGQGPELLVQFQDESVVDDSQLPKDRFSAERLKGVDSTLKIQPAELGDSAMYLCASSLMGTGIHEQYFGPGTRLTVT.